The rows below give T cell receptor beta chains drawn from one sample of a study of beta chain features in type 1 diabetes. Clones were sequenced by immunoSEQ multiplex PCR, and TCRdb holds only the in-frame ones, with some missing. The data contain around 250,000 clones, roughly an eighth of them seen just once; the ten biggest clones take up 0.017%. Specimen: naive CD4+ T cells from blood. The receptors originated from a man under 40 with type 1 diabetes. Each CDR3 is given with its conserved first and last residue. Fields, in order: J gene, V gene, clone size, D gene, CDR3 DNA, CDR3 protein. A D gene is named only where the DNA matches it firmly. Size is stated for part of the rows, as once, few or many counts, or as a class when the clone is expanded.

>TRBJ1-5|TRBV28|few|TRBD1
TGTGCCAGCAGTCGAGGGACAGTCAATCAGCCCCAGCATTTT
CASSRGTVNQPQHF
>TRBJ2-7|TRBV28|-|-
TGTGCCAGCAGTTTATTGGGGCAGGCAACCTACGAGCAGTACTTC
CASSLLGQATYEQYF
>TRBJ2-1|TRBV5-1|-|TRBD2
TGCGCCAGCAGCTTGACTAGCGCCTCCTACAATGAGCAGTTCTTC
CASSLTSASYNEQFF
>TRBJ1-5|TRBV27|-|-
TGTGCCAGCAGGAATTCCCCGGGACACCCTCAAACCGGGAGCAATCAGCCCCAGCATTTT
CASRNSPGHPQTGSNQPQHF
>TRBJ2-7|TRBV29-1|few|-
TGCAGCGGGGCCGCGGGGATTGCTCGCGAGCAGTACTTC
CSGAAGIAREQYF
>TRBJ2-1|TRBV7-9|few|TRBD2
TGTGCCAGCAGCTTAGGCCCAGGGGAGACTAGCGGGAGTTTTGGTGAGCAGTTCTTC
CASSLGPGETSGSFGEQFF
>TRBJ1-2|TRBV18|-|-
TGTGCCAGCTCCCTACAGGGAGAGGAGGGCTACACCTTC
CASSLQGEEGYTF
>TRBJ2-2|TRBV29-1|few|-
TGCAGCGTTGAAAGCAGGGGCGCCGGGGAGCTGTTTTTT
CSVESRGAGELFF
>TRBJ2-5|TRBV5-1|-|-
TGCGCCAGCAGCTTGGGGACAGTTGAAGAGACCCAGTACTTC
CASSLGTVEETQYF
>TRBJ1-2|TRBV7-9|-|-
TGTGCCAGCAGCCGGGTGGATTATGGCTACACCTTC
CASSRVDYGYTF
>TRBJ1-1|TRBV7-3|-|-
TGTGCCAGCAGCCGGGTCGGCACTGAAGCTTTCTTT
CASSRVGTEAFF
>TRBJ2-1|TRBV7-3|few|-
TGTGCCAGCAGCTTCGGGGCGGGACCCACGCAGTTCTTC
CASSFGAGPTQFF
>TRBJ2-7|TRBV2|few|TRBD2
TGTGCCAGCAGACTAGCGGGTGTCTCCTACGAGCAGTACTTC
CASRLAGVSYEQYF
>TRBJ2-1|TRBV5-1|-|TRBD2
TGCGCCAGCAGCCTCCTAGCGGGTGGGTACAATGAGCAGTTCTTC
CASSLLAGGYNEQFF
>TRBJ2-7|TRBV2|few|TRBD1
TGTGCCAGCAGACCGGACAGGCTCGAGCAGTACTTC
CASRPDRLEQYF
>TRBJ2-2|TRBV5-1|few|-
TGCGCCAGCAGCTTGCGGTCGACCGGGGAGCTGTTTTTT
CASSLRSTGELFF
>TRBJ2-7|TRBV2|-|-
TGTGCCAGCAAACGGTCCGAGGGAAACTACGAGCAGTACTTC
CASKRSEGNYEQYF
>TRBJ2-5|TRBV7-9|-|-
TGTGCCAGCAGCCGGCGGGTGCGTGGAGGCCAAGAGACCCAGTACTTC
CASSRRVRGGQETQYF
>TRBJ2-6|TRBV19|-|-
TGTGCCAGTAGGACAGCCCGAAGGGGTTATGGGGCCAACGTCCTGACTTTC
CASRTARRGYGANVLTF
>TRBJ1-2|TRBV9|-|TRBD1
TGTGCCAGCAGCCCTGGGACAGTAAACTATGGCTACACCTTC
CASSPGTVNYGYTF
>TRBJ2-2|TRBV19|few|-
TGTGCCAGTAGTAAGCTTCTGAACACCGGGGAGCTGTTTTTT
CASSKLLNTGELFF
>TRBJ2-5|TRBV29-1|few|TRBD2
TGCAGCTCCCGTCGGGGGGGCGCCCAAGAGACCCAGTACTTC
CSSRRGGAQETQYF
>TRBJ2-1|TRBV5-1|few|TRBD2
TGCGCCAGCAGCTTGGGGCGGGAGGAAGGTGAGCAGTTCTTC
CASSLGREEGEQFF
>TRBJ2-7|TRBV7-9|few|TRBD2
TGTGCCAGCAGCCCACTAGCGGGGAGCTACGAGCAGTACTTC
CASSPLAGSYEQYF
>TRBJ2-1|TRBV7-3|-|TRBD2
TGTGCCAGCAGCCCTAGAGGGACTAGCGGGAGGAGGGATGAGCAGTTCTTC
CASSPRGTSGRRDEQFF
>TRBJ1-4|TRBV28|few|TRBD1
TGTGCCAGCAGCCCCGGCAGGGGGCGGGCTAATGAAAAACTGTTTTTT
CASSPGRGRANEKLFF
>TRBJ1-3|TRBV11-3|-|-
TGTGCCAGCAGCTACTCAAACTCTGGAAACACCATATATTTT
CASSYSNSGNTIYF
>TRBJ2-1|TRBV7-9|-|TRBD1
TGTGCCAGCAGGTCTGACAGGGCACCCTACAATGAGCAGTTCTTC
CASRSDRAPYNEQFF
>TRBJ2-5|TRBV6-5|-|TRBD1
TGTGCCAGCAGTTTCCGGACAGGGGGCGCAGCAGAGACCCAGTACTTC
CASSFRTGGAAETQYF
>TRBJ2-5|TRBV5-1|-|TRBD2
TGCGCCAGCAGCTTAGGTAGCGGGAGCTTGAAAGAGACCCAGTACTTC
CASSLGSGSLKETQYF
>TRBJ2-1|TRBV5-1|few|-
TGCGCCAGCAGCTTGGTGGGCGAGACCTACAATGAGCAGTTCTTC
CASSLVGETYNEQFF
>TRBJ2-1|TRBV7-9|few|TRBD1
TGTGCCAGCAGCAGAGGACAGGGGGGTTATGAGCAGTTCTTC
CASSRGQGGYEQFF
>TRBJ1-1|TRBV5-1|few|-
TGCGCCAGCAGCACGGACAGACAGAACACTGAAGCTTTCTTT
CASSTDRQNTEAFF
>TRBJ2-7|TRBV6-5|-|TRBD2
TGTGCCAGCAGATCAACCATAGCGGGAAACTACGAGCAGTACTTC
CASRSTIAGNYEQYF
>TRBJ1-1|TRBV28|-|TRBD1
TGTGCCAGCAGTTCCGGACAGGGAAATACTGAAGCTTTCTTT
CASSSGQGNTEAFF
>TRBJ2-2|TRBV11-1|-|-
TGTGCCAGCAGGCCTGCCGGGGGCACCGGGGAGCTGTTTTTT
CASRPAGGTGELFF